This T cell receptor beta chain was obtained from a study of cytomegalovirus exposure and HLA in healthy donors. Overall study: HLA-typed donors were the source of tens of millions of unique TCRs, which an early data release held. Overall study findings and caveats: A later analysis reportedly found that, within productive TCRs, an Asian-associated ancestry cluster had fewer N-insertions than the mean observed across the roughly 730 donors.

A multiplex PCR was run with 60 Vbeta primers and 13 Jbeta primers. Repertoires were generated with immunoSEQ multiplex PCR, while TCRdb's copy carries only in-frame clones and drops some. The sample includes approximately 70,000 clones, roughly four fifths of them seen just once. Worth noting for this clone: Its target is unknown.

This receptor was identified in a man aged 45-60 years in good health and CMV-seronegative. The source material was PBMCs.

Here the CDR3 reads CASSYGVSASSYEQYF. CDR3 DNA: TGTGCCAGCAGTTACGGGGTTAGCGCAAGCTCCTACGAGCAGTACTTC. The chain has TRBV6-6 and TRBJ2-7; weak D call: TRBD2 (5 bases). The CDR3 is 16 residues long. V was clipped by 2 bases and J by 0 bases, with 14 bases between them. The V gene's germline CDR1 is MNHNY and CDR2 SVGAGI (reference sequence).